A selection of T cell receptor beta chains follows, all from one sample in a study of OX40 agonist ivuxolimab in advanced cancers. This table comes from immunoSEQ multiplex PCR, and its TCRdb copy is limited to in-frame clones, with some not included. This repertoire shows around 53,000 clones, over 85% found once; its top ten account for approximately 20%. Sample: CD4+ or CD8+ T cells sorted from blood, taken in a trial of the OX40 agonist ivuxolimab. These receptors all stem from an adult with an advanced solid tumor such as melanoma, head and neck, liver or kidney cancer. The conserved cysteine and the conserved F or W are not part of the CDR3 here. Fields, in order: V gene, J gene, CDR3 protein.

TRBV4-1	TRBJ2-5	ASSQVSSAWETQY
TRBV27	TRBJ2-1	ASSLGEIPYNEQF
TRBV4-3	TRBJ2-7	ASSQGRGTGREQY
TRBV6-5	TRBJ1-5	ASSPSDTTNQPQH
TRBV7-9	TRBJ2-1	ASSSRDGPYNEQF
TRBV4-1	TRBJ2-1	ASSQEGSYNEQF
TRBV10-2	TRBJ2-7	ATRGKYYEQY
TRBV6-5	TRBJ2-5	ASSYSIGQRGETQY
TRBV7-8	TRBJ2-7	ASSLYGNSYEQY
TRBV4-1	TRBJ2-7	ASSQQVLSSYEQY
TRBV11-2	TRBJ2-7	ASSLARTYEQY
TRBV28	TRBJ1-3	ASSLPGNSGNTIY
TRBV4-2	TRBJ2-5	ASSQVVGTDGETQY
TRBV30	TRBJ2-7	AWSVGAGEGSYEQY
TRBV27	TRBJ2-7	ASSFGRSLSYEQY
TRBV27	TRBJ2-1	ASSLGTSGGNEQF
TRBV10-3	TRBJ2-4	AISERTGATSGIGSAKNIQY
TRBV19	TRBJ2-1	ASRELAGLNEQF
TRBV13	TRBJ2-3	ASSSEGADTQY
TRBV28	TRBJ2-1	ASSLTGTSYNEQF
TRBV9	TRBJ2-2	ASSGSGRGTGELF
TRBV5-6	TRBJ2-5	ASSLELAGAQETQY
TRBV13	TRBJ2-1	ASSLGAGTGAYRNEQF
TRBV25-1	TRBJ2-1	ASRGLSPYNEQF
TRBV9	TRBJ2-7	ASSVGHLSSYEQY
TRBV4-1	TRBJ1-3	ASSLFLGTDPGRKNTIY
TRBV7-6	TRBJ2-7	ASSFRDHSSYEQY
TRBV11-2	TRBJ2-2	ASRTPSGRLTGELF
TRBV27	TRBJ2-3	ASGRFLGTDTQY
TRBV9	TRBJ1-1	ASSVGGMEPNTEAF
TRBV6-6	TRBJ2-5	ASSSPGTQY
TRBV28	TRBJ1-1	ASSFSGGATEAF
TRBV6-1	TRBJ2-5	ASSELGGQETQY
TRBV6-4	TRBJ2-1	ASSVAGGSYNEQF
TRBV5-8	TRBJ1-5	ASSEGLSNQPQH
TRBV27	TRBJ2-1	ASSSLTYYNEQF
TRBV19	TRBJ2-5	ASSTMYQETQY
TRBV5-8	TRBJ2-7	ASSSLGGRSSYEQY
TRBV6-4	TRBJ2-3	ASSDSTSGRDTQY
TRBV7-3	TRBJ2-6	ASSLRAAGANVLT
TRBV7-8	TRBJ1-1	ASSPYRDRMNTEAF
TRBV9	TRBJ1-2	ASSPQTEPTIDGYT